These 21 T cell receptor beta chains were all obtained from the same sample, sequenced in a study of shared clonotypes between healthy human individuals. TCRdb keeps only in-frame clones here, not all; method: immunoSEQ multiplex PCR. Among about 1 million clones, about 76% were seen once, and the ten largest hold roughly 1.4%. Sequenced: memory CD4+ T cells sorted from blood. The subset: CD45RA-negative fraction. The receptors stem from a man aged 18-30 years in good health.

The chain is built from TRBV4-1 and TRBJ2-5, with 10 bases aligning to TRBD2. Unmatched junction bases numbered 11, after V lost 4 bases and J lost 6 bases. CDR1 is MGHRA, CDR2 YSYEKL, per germline. CDR3 size: 16 residues. CDR3 loop: CASSRLSGGRAQTQYF. Written as DNA, the CDR3 is TGCGCCAGCAGCCGGCTTAGCGGGGGGCGAGCCCAGACCCAGTACTTC.

Only one count was recorded for this clone. The V gene is TRBV6-1, the J gene TRBJ2-1, with D maybe TRBD1 (6 bases). Germline assignment: CDR1 MNHNS and CDR2 SASEGT. With 5 bases removed from V and 0 bases from J, the gap between germline ends came to 11 bases. CDR3 length: 15 amino acids. CDR3 amino acids: CASSTGQSSYNEQFF. CDR3 nucleotide sequence: TGTGCCAGCAGTACGGGACAAAGCTCCTACAATGAGCAGTTCTTC.

The rearrangement joins TRBV5-4 to TRBJ1-2; no definite D call. CDR1 and CDR2 from the germline V gene are SGHNT and YYREEE (reference sequence). The germline V and J ends were trimmed by 4 bases and 8 bases, with 18 bases remaining between them. CDR3 length: 14 residues. As DNA, the CDR3 is TGTGCCAGCAGCCTAATGCGGGTCGTGGGCGGCTACACCTTC. It is translated as CASSLMRVVGGYTF.

The genes are TRBV2 and TRBJ1-2; tentatively, D is TRBD1 (5 bases). The V and J ends lost 7 bases and 7 bases respectively, with 10 bases between them. The V gene's germline CDR1 is SNHLY and CDR2 FYNNEI. The CDR3 is 11 residues long. The CDR3 here is CASKAGSGYTF. CDR3 coding DNA: TGTGCCAGCAAGGCAGGGAGTGGCTACACCTTC.

Concerning this clone itself: The identical CDR3 is also encoded by other nucleotide sequences in the sample. The chain recombines TRBV6-5 with TRBJ2-2; D is unresolved. This CDR3 contains 13 residues. Trimming left V 6 bases short and J 5 bases short, with 10 bases between. From germline, CDR1 is MNHEY and CDR2 SVGAGI. Written as DNA, the CDR3 is TGTGCCAGCAGCTACGGTGGGACCGGGGAGCTGTTTTTT. This codes for CASSYGGTGELFF.

The chain couples TRBV14 to TRBJ2-1; tentatively, D is TRBD1 (5 bases). Per the germline V gene, CDR1 is SGHDN and CDR2 is FVKESK. The CDR3 spans 12 residues. The V and J ends lost 6 bases and 8 bases respectively, with 11 bases between them. CDR3 nucleotide sequence: TGTGCCAGCAGTCTCTCAGGGCATGAGCAGTTCTTC. The encoded protein is CASSLSGHEQFF.

This clone appeared a few times. J is TRBJ1-1 and V is TRBV19; 10 nucleotides agree with TRBD1. This CDR3 comprises 13 residues. Trimming cost V 7 bases and J 3 bases; bases outside gene matches: 2. Per the germline V gene, CDR1 is LNHDA and CDR2 is SQIVND (reference sequence). The CDR3 nucleotides are TGTGCCAGTAAAGACAGGGGGCACACTGAAGCTTTCTTT. It translates to CASKDRGHTEAFF.

The rearrangement joins TRBV2 to TRBJ2-3; D is possibly TRBD2 (6 bases). The CDR3 sequence is 13 residues long. V was pared by 8 bases and J by 4 bases, with 13 bases between. Per germline, CDR1 SNHLY and CDR2 FYNNEI. This CDR3 reads CASSLRDADTQYF. CDR3 coding DNA: TGTGCCAGCTCCCTGCGGGATGCAGATACGCAGTATTTT.

This chain uses TRBV5-6 with TRBJ2-5; 10 nucleotides agree with TRBD2. The CDR3 runs 14 residues. The ends lost 4 bases at V and 4 bases at J; junction bases unmatched: 4. The germline gives CDR1 SGHDT, CDR2 YYEEEE. CDR3 region: CASSTGLAPETQYF. The CDR3 coding sequence is TGTGCCAGCAGCACGGGACTAGCGCCAGAGACCCAGTACTTC.

The chain is built from TRBV27 and TRBJ1-6, with a possible D match to TRBD1 (5 bases). The CDR3 has 15 amino acids. V lost 9 bases, J lost 5 bases, and 17 bases lay in between. Germline CDR1 is MNHEY and CDR2 is SMNVEV (reference sequence). The CDR3 sequence: CASKPVDRDNSPLHF. The CDR3 coding sequence is TGTGCCAGTAAGCCGGTAGACAGAGATAATTCACCCCTCCACTTT.

This clone was counted ten times or more. The chain joins TRBV15 to TRBJ1-1; 8 bases align to TRBD1. Unmatched junction bases numbered 10, after V lost 4 bases and J lost 6 bases. Germline loops: CDR1 LNHNV, CDR2 YYDKDF (reference sequence). The length of the CDR3 is 15 residues. In nucleotides, the CDR3 is TGTGCCACCAGCATCCGACAGGGGTACATCGCTGAAGCTTTCTTT. It yields the protein CATSIRQGYIAEAFF.

The chain is built from TRBV7-2 and TRBJ2-3; D is perhaps TRBD2 (5 bases). There are 13 residues in the CDR3. The V gene's germline CDR1 is SGHTA and CDR2 FQGNSA. Trimming cost V 5 bases and J 6 bases, with 12 bases left between them. In DNA form, the CDR3 reads TGTGCCAGCAGCCTCCCACCGGGGGATACGCAGTATTTT. As protein: CASSLPPGDTQYF.

The chain joins TRBV11-2 to TRBJ2-5; D perhaps matches TRBD1 (6 bases). The V gene's germline CDR1 is SGHAT and CDR2 FQNNGV. This CDR3 is built from 15 residues. V lost 0 bases and J lost 7, with 15 bases in between. CDR3 DNA sequence: TGTGCCAGCAGCTTAGATTCAACAGGGTCAGGGACCCAGTACTTC. Its protein is CASSLDSTGSGTQYF.

This clone was seen only a few times. The V gene is TRBV10-3, the J gene TRBJ2-7; D not certain. The CDR3 spans 12 residues. The germline gives CDR1 ENHRY, CDR2 SYGVKD. The V gene lost 3 bases and the J gene lost 2 bases, with 5 bases spanning the gap. As DNA, the CDR3 is TGTGCCATCAGTGACACCACCTACGAGCAGTACTTC. Protein: CAISDTTYEQYF.

The gene calls are TRBV6-5 and TRBJ2-1; 10 positions agree with TRBD2. Germline V gives CDR1 MNHEY, CDR2 SVGAGI. The CDR3 spans 12 residues. J gave up 12 bases and V 5 bases, and 4 bases lay outside the gene matches. The CDR3 loop reads CASSPSGRRQFF. CDR3 coding DNA: TGTGCCAGCAGTCCTAGCGGGAGAAGGCAGTTCTTC.

The rearrangement uses TRBV9 and TRBJ2-7; D is unclear. V lost 3 bases to trimming and J lost 3 bases, with 16 bases between them. The CDR3 covers 15 residues. The germline CDR1 and CDR2 sequences are SGDLS and YYNGEE. The CDR3 region is CASSAASARSYEQYF. The CDR3 coding sequence is TGTGCCAGCAGCGCCGCCTCGGCTAGGAGCTACGAGCAGTACTTC. Full variable domain (rest looked up from reference TRBV9 and TRBJ2-7): DSGVTQTPKHLITATGQRVTLRCSPRSGDLSVYWYQQSLDQGLQFLIQYYNGEERAKGNILERFSAQQFPDLHSELNLSSLELGDSALYFCASSAASARSYEQYFGPGTRLTVT.

This sequence joins TRBV20-1 and TRBJ2-4; D remains unclear. CDR1 and CDR2 (germline): DFQATT, SNEGSKA (reference sequence). This CDR3 is 11 amino acids long. Trimming pared 2 bases from V and 10 bases from J, leaving 9 bases between. CDR3: CSARRERIQYF. For the CDR3, the DNA is TGCAGTGCTAGACGAGAAAGGATTCAGTACTTC.

V gene TRBV4-3 combines with J gene TRBJ2-7; 12 nucleotides align to TRBD2. J gave up 2 bases and V 3 bases, and 2 bases lay outside the gene matches. In germline, CDR1 is LGHNA, CDR2 YSLEER. CDR3 size: 15 residues. The CDR3 protein is CASSHGTSGPYEQYF. CDR3 nucleotide sequence: TGCGCCAGCAGCCACGGGACTAGCGGGCCCTACGAGCAGTACTTC.

The sample holds a few counts of this clone. The chain recombines TRBV2 with TRBJ2-2; D tentatively reads TRBD1 or TRBD2 (6 bases each). The CDR3 sequence is 15 residues long. Germline lookup yields CDR1 SNHLY and CDR2 FYNNEI. With 4 bases removed from V and 5 bases from J, the gap between germline ends came to 14 bases. CDR3 amino acids: CASSVFRGVTGELFF. The CDR3 coding sequence is TGTGCCAGCAGTGTTTTTAGGGGGGTGACCGGGGAGCTGTTTTTT.

This sequence joins TRBV5-6 and TRBJ2-1; 8 bases agree with TRBD2. There are 13 residues in the CDR3. V was clipped by 0 bases and J by 15 bases; unmatched bases: 8. Germline assignment: CDR1 SGHDT and CDR2 YYEEEE. The chain's CDR3 is CASSLEGSGNWFF. The CDR3 region has the DNA TGTGCCAGCAGCTTGGAGGGTAGCGGGAATTGGTTCTTC.

This clone was recorded only once. A read error may produce the germline difference seen at one junction end. V gene TRBV7-7 combines with J gene TRBJ2-7; weak D call: TRBD2 (6 bases). From germline, CDR1 is SSHAT and CDR2 FNYEAQ (reference sequence). The CDR3 loop spans 15 amino acids. CDR3 coding DNA: TGTGCTAGCAGCAGCGGGCCTCTCGCCATCCACGAGCAGTACTTC. Translation: CASSSGPLAIHEQYF.